The present entry profiles one T cell receptor (beta chain) with its context. The target antigen is unknown. Using immunoSEQ multiplex PCR, the repertoire was profiled, and TCRdb retains in-frame clones only, with some absent. Of around 120,000 clones listed, around 92% are singletons. These data are taken from a study of T cell responses to AZD1222 COVID-19 vaccine. For the study at large: Combined were second doses at about 4 or about 12 weeks. Findings and caveats of the study: Most donors were white British and more were female, and clonal diversity was possibly underestimated.

With 0 bases removed from V and 7 bases from J, the gap between germline ends came to 13 bases. Germline loops: CDR1 SGHRS, CDR2 YFSETQ. This CDR3 contains 15 residues. The sequence came from an adult in good health. The source was peripheral blood, collected on day 0 of AZD1222 vaccination. The chain uses TRBV5-1 and TRBJ2-2; D gene ambiguous. CDR3 bases: TGCGCCAGCAGCTTGGAGCTAGGGAAGGTCGGGGAGCTGTTTTTT. It is translated as CASSLELGKVGELFF. Variable domain in full (rest from reference TRBV5-1 and TRBJ2-2): KAGVTQTPRYLIKTRGQQVTLSCSPISGHRSVSWYQQTPGQGLQFLFEYFSETQRNKGNFPGRFSGRQFSNSRSEMNVSTLELGDSALYLCASSLELGKVGELFFGEGSRLTVL.